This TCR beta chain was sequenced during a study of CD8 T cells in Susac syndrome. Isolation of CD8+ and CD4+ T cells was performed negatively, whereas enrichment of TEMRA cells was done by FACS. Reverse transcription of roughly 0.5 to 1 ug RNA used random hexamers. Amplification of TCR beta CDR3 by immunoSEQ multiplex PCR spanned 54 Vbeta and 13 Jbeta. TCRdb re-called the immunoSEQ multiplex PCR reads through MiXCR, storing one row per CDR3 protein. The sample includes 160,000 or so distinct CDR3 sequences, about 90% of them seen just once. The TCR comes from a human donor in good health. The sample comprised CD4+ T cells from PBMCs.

DNA of the CDR3: TGCGCCAGCAGCTGGCAACAGGGGGGGGTAGATGAAGCTTTCTTT. Its protein product is CASSWQQGGVDEAFF. The chain uses TRBV5-1 and TRBJ1-1; 8 positions match TRBD1. CDR3 length equals 15 residues. Germline V gene lookup returns CDR1 SGHRS and CDR2 YFSETQ. J gave up 7 bases and V 3 bases, and 11 bases lay outside the gene matches. Filled out from reference TRBV5-1 and TRBJ1-1, the complete variable domain reads KAGVTQTPRYLIKTRGQQVTLSCSPISGHRSVSWYQQTPGQGLQFLFEYFSETQRNKGNFPGRFSGRQFSNSRSEMNVSTLELGDSALYLCASSWQQGGVDEAFFGQGTRLTVV.